These 5 T cell receptor beta chains were sequenced from one sample in a study of identical twins. A single record per CDR3 protein comes from TCRdb applying MiXCR to the 5' RACE reads. The repertoire holds approximately 410,000 distinct CDR3 sequences, with around 20% as singletons. Sequences were obtained from naive T cells sorted from blood. All receptors derive from a man between 45 and 60 years old in good health.

The V call is TRBV28, the J call TRBJ1-4; 9 nucleotides line up with TRBD1. The CDR3 has 18 amino acids. Germline lookup yields CDR1 MDHEN and CDR2 SYDVKM. V was pared by 4 bases and J by 8 bases, with 17 bases of the junction left unmatched. In DNA, the CDR3 is TGTGCCAGCAGTTCCCTACCGGGACAGGGTCGTTTAGGCGAAAAACTGTTTTTT. Protein: CASSSLPGQGRLGEKLFF.

The chain recombines TRBV6-1 with TRBJ2-1; D is perhaps TRBD2 (5 bases). The germline V and J ends were trimmed by 3 bases and 3 bases, with 15 bases remaining between them. CDR1 MNHNS and CDR2 SASEGT come from the germline V gene. The CDR3 length is 16 residues. The CDR3 DNA sequence: TGTGCCAGCAGTGACTTTGGAGGCAGTATCTACAATGAGCAGTTCTTC. Its translation is CASSDFGGSIYNEQFF.

The chain uses TRBV6-5 and TRBJ2-1, with D perhaps being TRBD1 or TRBD2 (6 bases each). Germline-derived CDR1 and CDR2 are MNHEY and SVGAGI. The CDR3 totals 14 residues. V was cut by 1 base and J by 5 bases, with 9 bases left in between. DNA for the CDR3: TGTGCCAGCAGTTACTGGGGGGCTGACAATGAGCAGTTCTTC. Translated, it gives CASSYWGADNEQFF.

This clonotype was detected a few times. CDR3 amino acids: CSVGQLVNYEQYF. CDR3 nucleotides: TGCAGTGTCGGACAGCTAGTTAACTACGAGCAGTACTTC. The V and J genes are TRBV20-1 and TRBJ2-7; D perhaps matches TRBD1 (6 bases). The length of the CDR3 is 13 residues. V lost 7 bases, J lost 3 bases, and 16 bases lay in between. Germline V gives CDR1 DFQATT, CDR2 SNEGSKA (reference sequence).

CDR3 nucleotides: TGTGCCACCAGTGGCTTACTAGCGTCCTCCTACAATGAGCAGTTCTTC. Residues: CATSGLLASSYNEQFF. The chain recombines TRBV24-1 with TRBJ2-1; 7 nucleotides align to TRBD2. This CDR3 spans 16 amino acids. V shed 5 bases, J shed 0 bases, and the junction held 6 bases outside the gene matches. Germline CDR1 and CDR2: KGHDR and SFDVKD.